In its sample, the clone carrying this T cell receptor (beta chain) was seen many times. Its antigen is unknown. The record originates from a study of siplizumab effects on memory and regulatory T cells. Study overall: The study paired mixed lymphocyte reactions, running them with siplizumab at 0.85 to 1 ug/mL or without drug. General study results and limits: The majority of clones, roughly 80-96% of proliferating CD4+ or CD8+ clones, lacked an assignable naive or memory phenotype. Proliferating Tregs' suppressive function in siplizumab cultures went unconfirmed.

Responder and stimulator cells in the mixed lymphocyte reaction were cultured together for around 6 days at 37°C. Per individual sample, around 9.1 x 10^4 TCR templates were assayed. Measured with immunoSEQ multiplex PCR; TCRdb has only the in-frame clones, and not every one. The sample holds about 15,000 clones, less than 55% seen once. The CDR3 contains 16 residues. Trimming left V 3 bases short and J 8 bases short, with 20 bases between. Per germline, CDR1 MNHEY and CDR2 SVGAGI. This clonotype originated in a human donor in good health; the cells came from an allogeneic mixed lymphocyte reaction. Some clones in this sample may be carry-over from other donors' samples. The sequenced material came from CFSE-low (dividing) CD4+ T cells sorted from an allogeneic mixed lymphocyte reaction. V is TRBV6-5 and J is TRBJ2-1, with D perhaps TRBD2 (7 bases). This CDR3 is CASSYRGAQSVHEQFF. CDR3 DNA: TGTGCCAGCAGTTATCGGGGGGCGCAATCGGTACATGAGCAGTTCTTC.